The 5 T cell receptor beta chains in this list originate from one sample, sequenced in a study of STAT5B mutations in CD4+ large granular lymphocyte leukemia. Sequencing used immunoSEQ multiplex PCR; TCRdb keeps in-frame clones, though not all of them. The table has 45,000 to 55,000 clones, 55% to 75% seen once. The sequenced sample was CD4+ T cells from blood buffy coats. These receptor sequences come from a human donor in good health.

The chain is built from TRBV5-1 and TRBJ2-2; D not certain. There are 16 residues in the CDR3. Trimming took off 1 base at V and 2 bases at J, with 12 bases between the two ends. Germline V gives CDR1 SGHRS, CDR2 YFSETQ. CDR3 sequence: CASSLYGLINTGELFF. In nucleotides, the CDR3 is TGCGCCAGCAGCTTGTACGGTCTAATAAACACCGGGGAGCTGTTTTTT.

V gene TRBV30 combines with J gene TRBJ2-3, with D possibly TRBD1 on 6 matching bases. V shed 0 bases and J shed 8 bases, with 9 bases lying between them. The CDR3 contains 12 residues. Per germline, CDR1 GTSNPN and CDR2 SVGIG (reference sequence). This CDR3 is CAWSVQGATQYF. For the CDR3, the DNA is TGTGCCTGGAGTGTACAGGGCGCTACGCAGTATTTT.

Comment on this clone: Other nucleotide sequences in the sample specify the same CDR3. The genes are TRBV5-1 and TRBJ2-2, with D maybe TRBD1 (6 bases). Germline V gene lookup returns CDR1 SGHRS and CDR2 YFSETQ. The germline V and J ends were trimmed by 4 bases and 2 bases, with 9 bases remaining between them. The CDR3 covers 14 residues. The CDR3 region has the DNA TGCGCCAGCAGCCTGGACAGAAACACCGGGGAGCTGTTTTTT. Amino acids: CASSLDRNTGELFF.

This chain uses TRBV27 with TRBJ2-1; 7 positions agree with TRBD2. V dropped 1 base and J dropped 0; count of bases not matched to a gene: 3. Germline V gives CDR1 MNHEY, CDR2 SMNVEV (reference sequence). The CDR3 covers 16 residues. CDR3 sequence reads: CASSLYLAASYNEQFF. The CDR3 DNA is TGTGCCAGCAGTTTATACCTAGCGGCCTCCTACAATGAGCAGTTCTTC.

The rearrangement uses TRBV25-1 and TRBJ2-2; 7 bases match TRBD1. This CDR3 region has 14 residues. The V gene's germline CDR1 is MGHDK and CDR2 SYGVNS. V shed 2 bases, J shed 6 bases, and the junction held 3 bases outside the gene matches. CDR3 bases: TGTGCCAGCAGTGAAAGGGGGCACGCCGGGGAGCTGTTTTTT. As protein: CASSERGHAGELFF.